This passage covers 24 T cell receptor beta chains from one sample sequenced in a study of shared clonotypes between healthy human individuals. Profiling relied on immunoSEQ multiplex PCR, and the TCRdb table lists in-frame clones only, not all of them. The sample lists a few million clones; about 92% were seen once. Sample: naive CD4+ T cells from PBMCs. Subset denoted: CD45RA+ positively selected. These receptors were obtained from a man between 18 and 35 years old in good health. Some clones in this sample may be carry-over from other donors' samples.

The chain is built from TRBV6-1 and TRBJ1-1; TRBD1 matches at 9 bases. The germline V gene has CDR1 MNHNS and CDR2 SASEGT. This CDR3 comprises 13 residues. With 11 bases clipped from V and 0 bases from J, the junction kept 4 bases outside the gene matches. Here the CDR3 DNA reads TGTGCCCTCAGGGACAGGGTGAACACTGAAGCTTTCTTT. The encoded protein is CALRDRVNTEAFF.

The genes are TRBV6-5 and TRBJ1-1, with TRBD1 identical over 8 bases. The CDR3 loop spans 15 amino acids. Trimming cost V 5 bases and J 0 bases; bases outside gene matches: 5. CDR1 is MNHEY, CDR2 SVGAGI, per germline. CDR3 sequence (DNA): TGTGCCAGCAGTAGGACAGGGAAATTGAACACTGAAGCTTTCTTT. Translated: CASSRTGKLNTEAFF.

The chain is built from TRBV20-1 and TRBJ1-1; D is uncertain. This CDR3 spans 10 amino acids. CDR1 DFQATT and CDR2 SNEGSKA come from the germline V gene (reference sequence). Trimming removed 5 bases from V and 6 bases from J, with 7 bases in between. CDR3 region: CSAPPPEAFF. The CDR3 DNA follows: TGCAGTGCTCCTCCTCCTGAAGCTTTCTTT.

The chain carries TRBV18 and TRBJ1-5; the D is unclear. Germline CDR1 and CDR2: KGHSH and LQKENI. This CDR3 is 13 amino acids long. Trimming took 4 bases from V and 5 from J, leaving 9 bases between them. The CDR3 nucleotides read TGTGCCAGCTCACTGGAGCCCGATCAGCCCCAGCATTTT. Residues: CASSLEPDQPQHF.

The V and J genes are TRBV5-1 and TRBJ2-5; TRBD2 matches at 11 bases. This CDR3 is 15 amino acids long. Germline V gives CDR1 SGHRS, CDR2 YFSETQ. J lost 5 bases, V lost 2 bases, and 5 bases had no gene match. Here the CDR3 DNA reads TGCGCCAGCAGCTTAACTAGCGGGAGAGCGGAGACCCAGTACTTC. Amino acid sequence: CASSLTSGRAETQYF.

V gene TRBV4-1 combines with J gene TRBJ2-1, with D possibly being TRBD1 or TRBD2 (5 bases each). The CDR3 has 16 amino acids. The germline V gene has CDR1 MGHRA and CDR2 YSYEKL. V was trimmed by 3 bases and J by 8 bases, leaving 20 bases between them. CDR3 protein: CASSQSGTSAWDEQFF. The CDR3 DNA reads as TGCGCCAGCAGCCAGAGTGGGACCAGTGCTTGGGATGAGCAGTTCTTC.

This chain joins TRBV21-1 and TRBJ1-2. TRBV21-1 is noted as a pseudogene. This CDR3 is 12 amino acids long. The CDR3 region is CASRLLRIVYTF. The CDR3 region has the DNA TGTGCCAGCAGACTACTGAGGATTGTTTATACCTTC.

V gene TRBV19 combines with J gene TRBJ1-2, with a possible D match to TRBD1 (5 bases). This CDR3 region has 17 residues. Deletions cut 7 bases from V and 4 bases from J, with 25 bases between. From germline, CDR1 is LNHDA and CDR2 SQIVND (reference sequence). CDR3 loop: CASKASPTALSVYGYTF. DNA for the CDR3: TGTGCCAGTAAAGCTTCACCGACAGCCCTTAGTGTCTATGGCTACACCTTC.

The rearrangement joins TRBV9 to TRBJ2-2; the D is unclear. Deletions cut 3 bases from V and 1 base from J, with 10 bases between. Germline V lookup: CDR1 SGDLS, CDR2 YYNGEE. The CDR3 has 15 amino acids. DNA for the CDR3: TGTGCCAGCAGCGAACAATCTCTGAACACCGGGGAGCTGTTTTTT. As protein: CASSEQSLNTGELFF. Full variable domain (missing parts from reference TRBV9 and TRBJ2-2): DSGVTQTPKHLITATGQRVTLRCSPRSGDLSVYWYQQSLDQGLQFLIQYYNGEERAKGNILERFSAQQFPDLHSELNLSSLELGDSALYFCASSEQSLNTGELFFGEGSRLTVL.

The chain couples TRBV27 to TRBJ2-1, with 10 bases fitting TRBD2. The CDR3 extends over 17 amino acids. The V and J ends lost 5 bases and 3 bases, in that order; junction bases with no gene match: 10. Per the germline V gene, CDR1 is MNHEY and CDR2 is SMNVEV (reference sequence). The DNA for the CDR3 is TGTGCCAGCAGTAACTATCGGACTAGCGGTCGCTACAATGAGCAGTTCTTC. Residues: CASSNYRTSGRYNEQFF.

The CDR3 region has the DNA TGTGCCTGGGGACAGGGAAATAGCAATCAGCCCCAGCATTTT. Translating gives CAWGQGNSNQPQHF. The chain recombines TRBV30 with TRBJ1-5; 8 bases agree with TRBD1. The CDR3 extends over 14 amino acids. Germline trimming cut 5 bases from V and 0 bases from J; bases unmatched to any gene: 3. The V gene's germline CDR1 is GTSNPN and CDR2 SVGIG (reference sequence).

A remark on this clone: The sample has other DNA sequences that encode this CDR3 too. V is TRBV6-6 and J is TRBJ2-7, with unresolved D. The V end lost 6 bases, the J end lost 2 bases, and 5 bases lay between the germline ends. Germline lookup yields CDR1 MNHNY and CDR2 SVGAGI (reference sequence). The CDR3 loop spans 11 amino acids. In nucleotides, the CDR3 is TGTGCCAGCAGCCCCGCCTACGAGCAGTACTTC. Its protein product is CASSPAYEQYF.

The chain links TRBV30 to TRBJ2-3, with TRBD1 identical over 8 bases. CDR3 length: 15 residues. Germline assignment: CDR1 GTSNPN and CDR2 SVGIG (reference sequence). The ends lost 1 base at V and 2 bases at J; junction bases unmatched: 5. This CDR3 is CAWSGTGILTDTQYF. In DNA, the CDR3 is TGTGCCTGGAGTGGGACAGGGATACTCACAGATACGCAGTATTTT.

The chain carries TRBV5-1 and TRBJ1-3, with 9 bases that match TRBD1. The CDR3 is made up of 15 amino acids. Germline-derived CDR1 and CDR2 are SGHRS and YFSETQ. Losses at the gene ends were 1 base for V and 4 bases for J; bases not matched to a gene: 3. The CDR3 nucleotides are TGCGCCAGCAGCTTGACAGGGGGCGGAGGAAACACCATATATTTT. Translation: CASSLTGGGGNTIYF.

This chain connects TRBV5-1 to TRBJ2-1; TRBD2 agrees at 11 bases. CDR1 SGHRS and CDR2 YFSETQ come from the germline V gene. The V gene end was trimmed by 2 bases and the J gene end by 0 bases; junction bases not matched to a gene: 7. The CDR3 is made up of 18 amino acids. CDR3 loop: CASSLLTSGGSSYNEQFF. Written as DNA, the CDR3 is TGCGCCAGCAGCTTACTTACTAGCGGGGGCAGCTCCTACAATGAGCAGTTCTTC.

The table lists this clone with a count of one. The V call is TRBV28, the J call TRBJ2-3; TRBD1 might be the D (6 bases). The CDR3 runs to 15 residues. Germline assignment: CDR1 MDHEN and CDR2 SYDVKM. With 3 bases removed from V and 1 base from J, the gap between germline ends came to 11 bases. The CDR3, as DNA: TGTGCCAGCAGTTTGATAGGGGGAGGCACAGATACGCAGTATTTT. Translation: CASSLIGGGTDTQYF.

The V call is TRBV11-2, the J call TRBJ2-7, with 7 bases that match TRBD1. Trimming cost V 5 bases and J 3 bases; bases outside gene matches: 10. CDR3 length: 15 residues. Germline V gene data show CDR1 as SGHAT and CDR2 as FQNNGV. CDR3 DNA sequence: TGTGCCAGCAGCCCCCTAGGACAGGAGAACTACGAGCAGTACTTC. It translates to CASSPLGQENYEQYF.

V usage is TRBV7-6 and J usage is TRBJ2-1, with a possible D match to TRBD1 (7 bases). V was cut by 1 base and J by 10 bases, with 11 bases left in between. Germline V gene lookup returns CDR1 SGHVS and CDR2 FNYEAQ. This CDR3 comprises 13 residues. CDR3 sequence reads: CASSLGPGGEQFF. Here the CDR3 DNA reads TGTGCCAGCAGCTTAGGTCCAGGGGGGGAGCAGTTCTTC.

This clone was seen just once. The chain has TRBV28 and TRBJ2-7; 13 bases are shared with TRBD2. This CDR3 region has 16 residues. After removal of 6 bases from V and 1 base from J, the junction contained 6 bases not matched to a gene. Germline V CDR1 and CDR2: MDHEN, SYDVKM. The CDR3 nucleotides read TGTGCCAGCAGCACTATGGGACTAGCGGGATCCTACGAGCAGTACTTC. Translated, it gives CASSTMGLAGSYEQYF.

V usage is TRBV2 and J usage is TRBJ2-3; 11 bases are shared with TRBD2. Germline V gives CDR1 SNHLY, CDR2 FYNNEI. Trimming at V came to 4 bases and at J to 6 bases, leaving 6 bases not matched to a gene. This CDR3 region has 15 residues. This CDR3 is CASSVGTSGSDTQYF. The DNA of the CDR3 is TGTGCCAGCAGTGTCGGGACTAGCGGATCTGATACGCAGTATTTT.

The CDR3 region is CASSYSPVGRYEQYF. DNA for the CDR3: TGTGCCAGCAGTTACTCGCCGGTTGGACGGTACGAGCAGTACTTC. The V call is TRBV6-5, the J call TRBJ2-5; D is unclear. Judging by the DNA end, TRBJ2-7 fits better; the J call may be wrong. Germline V gene data show CDR1 as MNHEY and CDR2 as SVGAGI. The CDR3 spans 15 residues.

Concerning this clone: The same CDR3 is also encoded by other DNA sequences in this sample. The CDR3 DNA reads as TGCGCCAGCAGCTTAGCAGGGAATGGCTACACCTTC. Translation gives CASSLAGNGYTF. The chain uses TRBV5-1 and TRBJ1-2; a possible D gene is TRBD1 (5 bases). The CDR3 is 12 amino acids. Germline CDR1 SGHRS, CDR2 YFSETQ. V was cut by 2 bases and J by 6 bases, with 8 bases left in between.

The CDR3 is CASSLRTADGYTF. In DNA, the CDR3 is TGTGCCAGCAGCTTAAGAACGGCTGATGGCTACACCTTC. The genes are TRBV7-9 and TRBJ1-2; D gene uncertain. The CDR3 runs 13 residues. The V end was cut by 2 bases, the J end by 6 bases, with 10 bases between. Germline V lookup: CDR1 SEHNR, CDR2 FQNEAQ (reference sequence).

This clone was observed a single time. The chain links TRBV5-1 to TRBJ1-5; TRBD1 is a possible D gene (5 bases). Trimming removed 0 bases from V and 2 bases from J, with 9 bases in between. Looked up from germline, CDR1 is SGHRS and CDR2 is YFSETQ. The length of the CDR3 is 15 residues. CDR3 in DNA: TGCGCCAGCAGCTTGGAGGGGTCGGGCAATCAGCCCCAGCATTTT. Translating it yields CASSLEGSGNQPQHF.